Listed here are 12 T cell receptor beta chains from one sample, sequenced in a study of T cells in Graves' hyperthyroidism and ophthalmopathy. There were TCR beta CDR3 regions amplified from RNA transcripts. In the first-round RT-PCR of the TCR CDR3, the HTBI primer set was used. TCRdb reanalysed the multiplex PCR reads using MiXCR and keeps one entry per CDR3 protein. Of approximately 870,000 distinct CDR3 sequences listed, around 38% are singletons. The sequenced material came from blood. These receptors all stem from a man aged 18 to 29 with Graves' hyperthyroidism.

The chain couples TRBV20-1 to TRBJ1-2, with 7 bases aligning to TRBD1. The germline gives CDR1 DFQATT, CDR2 SNEGSKA (reference sequence). The trim removed 8 bases at V and 8 bases at J, leaving 14 bases unmatched. This CDR3 is 13 amino acids long. CDR3 sequence: CSTGEPTGEGYTF. DNA of the CDR3: TGCAGTACAGGGGAGCCCACCGGGGAAGGCTACACCTTC.

Comments on this clonotype: The junction shows a germline mismatch at one end, possibly a read error. The rearrangement uses TRBV7-9 and TRBJ1-5; unclear D gene. This CDR3 has 14 amino acids. Germline CDR1 and CDR2: SEHNR and FQNEAQ (reference sequence). The CDR3 reads CASSQERHQETQHF. The CDR3, as DNA: TGCGCCAGCAGCCAAGAAAGACACCAAGAGACCCAGCATTTT.

Comments on this clonotype: The junction shows a germline mismatch at one end, possibly a read error. J is TRBJ2-5 and V is TRBV7-3; the match to TRBD2 covers 11 bases. CDR3 length: 17 residues. Germline values: CDR1 SGHTA, CDR2 FQGTGA. CDR3 loop: CASSQDLAGGSGETQYF. In nucleotides, the CDR3 is TGCGCCAGCAGCCAAGATCTAGCGGGGGGCAGCGGAGAGACCCAGTACTTC.

V is TRBV25-1 and J is TRBJ2-2; D gene unclear. Trimming took off 4 bases at V and 7 bases at J, with 10 bases between the two ends. The germline CDR1 and CDR2 sequences are MGHDK and SYGVNS. The CDR3 runs to 13 residues. CDR3 sequence reads: CASSVYLGGELFF. The CDR3 nucleotides read TGTGCCAGCAGTGTATACCTCGGCGGGGAGCTGTTTTTT. The full variable domain, with the rest looked up from reference TRBV25-1 and TRBJ2-2, is EADIYQTPRYLVIGTGKKITLECSQTMGHDKMYWYQQDPGMELHLIHYSYGVNSTEKGDLSSESTVSRIRTEHFPLTLESARPSHTSQYLCASSVYLGGELFFGEGSRLTVL.

This chain connects TRBV7-9 to TRBJ2-7; 13 bases line up with TRBD2. V gave up 5 bases and J gave up 5 bases; unmatched junction bases: 3. This CDR3 region has 14 residues. The germline CDR1 and CDR2 sequences are SEHNR and FQNEAQ (reference sequence). The CDR3 here is CASSGLAGAHEQYF. The DNA for the CDR3 is TGTGCCAGCAGCGGACTAGCGGGAGCCCACGAGCAGTACTTC.

This clonotype was seen many times. V gene TRBV7-6 combines with J gene TRBJ1-3; D is uncertain. CDR1 is SGHVS, CDR2 FNYEAQ, per germline. V was trimmed by 3 bases and J by 3 bases, leaving 12 bases between them. The CDR3 runs 15 residues. The CDR3 sequence is CASSLTPGIGNTIYF. CDR3 nucleotide sequence: TGTGCCAGCAGCTTGACTCCCGGAATTGGAAACACCATATATTTT.

This clonotype was detected ten times or more. The V call is TRBV15, the J call TRBJ2-7, with D perhaps TRBD1 (6 bases). V lost 5 bases and J 1 base, leaving 9 bases between the germline ends. CDR1 LNHNV and CDR2 YYDKDF come from the germline V gene (reference sequence). The CDR3 extends over 13 amino acids. The CDR3 spells CATSEDSSYEQYF. CDR3 DNA sequence: TGTGCCACCAGCGAGGACAGTTCCTACGAGCAGTACTTC.

This clonotype was seen at least ten times. The V and J genes are TRBV19 and TRBJ1-3; D is unresolved. The germline CDR1 and CDR2 sequences are LNHDA and SQIVND (reference sequence). The CDR3 runs 12 residues. Trimming removed 9 bases at V and 0 bases at J, with 6 bases between. CDR3 loop: CASRSSGNTIYF. The CDR3 DNA is TGTGCCAGCAGAAGCTCTGGAAACACCATATATTTT.

Ten or more counts support this clonotype. The chain joins TRBV19 to TRBJ2-2, with D perhaps matching TRBD1 (5 bases). V lost 7 bases and J lost 1, with 7 bases in between. CDR1 and CDR2 (germline): LNHDA, SQIVND (reference sequence). This CDR3 is built from 13 residues. The CDR3 spells CASTQGNTGELFF. Written as DNA, the CDR3 is TGTGCCAGTACCCAGGGGAACACCGGGGAGCTGTTTTTT.

This clonotype has a handful of counts. The rearrangement uses TRBV12-3 or TRBV12-4 and TRBJ2-5; D gene unclear. The V and J ends lost 5 bases and 5 bases respectively, with 18 bases between them. The CDR3 is 15 amino acids. The CDR3 sequence: CASSPPTTGWETQYF. The CDR3 bases are TGTGCCAGCAGTCCTCCTACGACTGGATGGGAGACCCAGTACTTC.

This clonotype was detected ten times or more. V gene TRBV20-1 combines with J gene TRBJ1-1; no definite D call. CDR3 length: 13 residues. Germline CDR1 and CDR2: DFQATT and SNEGSKA (reference sequence). The V and J ends lost 0 bases and 8 bases respectively, with 13 bases between them. In nucleotides, the CDR3 is TGCAGTGCTAGAGATGTCGTAGGGCCCGAAGCTTTCTTT. It encodes CSARDVVGPEAFF.

V and J are TRBV11-2 and TRBJ1-5; the D is unclear. Germline V gene sequence: CDR1 SGHAT, CDR2 FQNNGV. The germline V and J ends were trimmed by 0 bases and 11 bases, with 8 bases remaining between them. The CDR3 is 12 amino acids. The CDR3 reads CASSLEMETQHF. CDR3 coding DNA: TGTGCCAGCAGCTTAGAAATGGAGACCCAGCATTTT.